What follows is one T cell receptor beta chain and its context. The antigen remains undetermined. CDR1 and CDR2 (germline): SGHRS, YFSETQ. This CDR3 is 13 amino acids long. The V gene end was trimmed by 5 bases and the J gene end by 2 bases; junction bases not matched to a gene: 3. Original handling: Junction-only sequences produced by ImmunoSEQ had no quality scores, so filtering differed. Sequencing was performed with immunoSEQ multiplex PCR; in TCRdb, only in-frame clones are kept and a portion is missing. V, J and clone size are those of that table, while D and trimming were read from the DNA. The table shows fewer than 700,000 clones, with around 78% occurring only once. The data were obtained in a study of shared clonotypes between healthy human individuals. Study context: Sampling drew on donors who were a couple of women and a few men aged 18 to 49.

Study observations and caveats: Having only a few donors restricted how much genetic and exposure-history diversity was captured.

J is TRBJ2-7 and V is TRBV5-1; 8 bases match TRBD1. The TCR sequence derives from a woman aged 40 to 50 in good health. Some clones in this sample may be carry-over from other donors' samples. The material sequenced was PBMCs. CDR3 region: CASRAQGAYEQYF. The CDR3, as DNA: TGCGCCAGCAGAGCACAGGGGGCCTACGAGCAGTACTTC.